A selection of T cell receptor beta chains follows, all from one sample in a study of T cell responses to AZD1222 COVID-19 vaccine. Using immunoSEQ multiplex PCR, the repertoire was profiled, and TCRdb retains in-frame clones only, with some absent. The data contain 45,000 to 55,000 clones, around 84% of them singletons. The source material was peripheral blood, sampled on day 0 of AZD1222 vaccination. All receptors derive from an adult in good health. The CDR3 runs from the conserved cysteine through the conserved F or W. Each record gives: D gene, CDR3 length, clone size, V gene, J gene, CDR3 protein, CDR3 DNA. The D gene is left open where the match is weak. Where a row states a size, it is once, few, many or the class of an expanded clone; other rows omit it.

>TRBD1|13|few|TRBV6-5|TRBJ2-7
CASNTRQGYEQYF
TGTGCCAGCAATACCAGACAGGGCTACGAGCAGTACTTC
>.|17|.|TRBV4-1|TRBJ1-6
CASSQIPTGALDSPLHF
TGCGCCAGCAGCCAAATTCCGACAGGCGCCCTGGATTCACCCCTCCACTTT
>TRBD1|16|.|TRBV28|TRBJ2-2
CASSLTGTGSYGELFF
TGTGCCAGCAGCCTAACCGGGACAGGGTCTTACGGGGAGCTGTTTTTT
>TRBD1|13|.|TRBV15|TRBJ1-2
CATSRGQSYGYTF
TGTGCCACCAGCAGGGGACAGAGCTATGGCTACACCTTC
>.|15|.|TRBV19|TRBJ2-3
CASSIRGFPTDTQYF
TGTGCCAGTAGTATAAGGGGCTTTCCCACAGATACGCAGTATTTT
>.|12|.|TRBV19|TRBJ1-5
CASSMVRQPQHF
TGTGCCAGTAGTATGGTTAGACAGCCCCAGCATTTT
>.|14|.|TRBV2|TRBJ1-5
CASRPGLGNQPQHF
TGTGCCAGCAGACCGGGTCTGGGCAATCAGCCCCAGCATTTT
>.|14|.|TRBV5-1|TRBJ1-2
CASSLVPNLYGYTF
TGCGCCAGCAGCTTGGTGCCCAACCTCTATGGCTACACCTTC
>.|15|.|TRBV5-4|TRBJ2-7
CASSLNAGPDYEQYF
TGTGCCAGCAGCTTGAACGCGGGACCTGACTACGAGCAGTACTTC
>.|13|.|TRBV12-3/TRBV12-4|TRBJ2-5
CASSRDTQETQYF
TGTGCCAGCAGCCGGGACACACAAGAGACCCAGTACTTC
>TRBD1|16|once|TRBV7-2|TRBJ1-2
CASSFGTGGLAYGYTF
TGTGCCAGCAGCTTCGGGACAGGCGGGCTGGCCTATGGCTACACCTTC
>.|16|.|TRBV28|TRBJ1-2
CASRSGGVQANYGYTF
TGTGCCAGCAGATCCGGGGGTGTACAAGCTAACTATGGCTACACCTTC
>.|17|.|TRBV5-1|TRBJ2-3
CASSLALRGPSTDTQYF
TGCGCCAGCAGCTTGGCCTTAAGGGGTCCTAGCACAGATACGCAGTATTTT
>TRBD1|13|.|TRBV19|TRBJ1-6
CAAKSGGNSPLHF
TGTGCCGCCAAATCAGGGGGGAATTCACCCCTCCACTTT
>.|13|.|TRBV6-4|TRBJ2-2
CASSELGTGELFF
TGTGCCAGCAGCGAATTGGGCACCGGGGAGCTGTTTTTT
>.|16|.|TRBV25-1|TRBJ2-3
CASSELAADSTDTQYF
TGTGCCAGCAGTGAATTGGCAGCGGATAGCACAGATACGCAGTATTTT
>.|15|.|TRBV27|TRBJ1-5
CASSFGQGGNQPQHF
TGTGCCAGCAGTTTCGGGCAGGGTGGTAATCAGCCCCAGCATTTT
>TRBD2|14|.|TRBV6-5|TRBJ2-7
CASSYVPREGEQYF
TGTGCCAGCAGTTACGTACCCAGGGAGGGCGAGCAGTACTTC
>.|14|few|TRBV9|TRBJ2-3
CASSVGPLTDTQYF
TGTGCCAGCAGCGTAGGCCCGTTGACAGATACGCAGTATTTT
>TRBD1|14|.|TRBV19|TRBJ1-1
CASSIQGGNTEAFF
TGTGCCAGTAGTATACAGGGGGGGAACACTGAAGCTTTCTTT
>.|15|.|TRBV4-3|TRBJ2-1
CASSQDRLPYNEQFF
TGCGCCAGCAGCCAAGATCGGCTACCCTACAATGAGCAGTTCTTC
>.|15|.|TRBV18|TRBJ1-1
CASSLEVRSNTEAFF
TGTGCCAGCTCCCTAGAGGTCAGGTCGAACACTGAAGCTTTCTTT
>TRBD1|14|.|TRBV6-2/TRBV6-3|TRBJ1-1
CASSRTGWDTEAFF
TGTGCCAGCAGTCGGACAGGGTGGGACACTGAAGCTTTCTTT
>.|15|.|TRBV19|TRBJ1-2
CASSIGSGRARGYTF
TGTGCCAGTAGTATTGGTTCGGGTAGGGCGCGGGGCTACACCTTC
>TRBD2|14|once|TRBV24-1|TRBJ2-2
CATSGLAVTGELFF
TGTGCCACCTCGGGACTAGCAGTCACCGGGGAGCTGTTTTTT
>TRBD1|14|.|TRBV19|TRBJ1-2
CASKDRSSFYGYTF
TGTGCCAGTAAGGACAGGAGTTCCTTCTATGGCTACACCTTC
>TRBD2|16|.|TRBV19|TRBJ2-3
CASSGGLAGSTDTQYF
TGTGCCAGTAGTGGGGGGCTAGCGGGGAGCACAGATACGCAGTATTTT
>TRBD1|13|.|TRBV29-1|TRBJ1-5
CSVLQGAKQPQHF
TGCAGCGTGCTACAGGGGGCGAAACAGCCCCAGCATTTT
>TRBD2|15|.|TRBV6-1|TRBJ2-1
CASTHKAGGYNEQFF
TGTGCCAGCACCCACAAAGCGGGGGGTTACAATGAGCAGTTCTTC
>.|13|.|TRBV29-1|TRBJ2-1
CSVWAGHDNEQFF
TGCAGCGTTTGGGCAGGGCACGACAATGAGCAGTTCTTC
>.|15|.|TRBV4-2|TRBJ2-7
CASSQGAGQTYEQYF
TGTGCCAGCAGCCAAGGGGCGGGACAGACCTACGAGCAGTACTTC
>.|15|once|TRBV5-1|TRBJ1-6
CASSTRDGINSPLHF
TGCGCCAGCAGCACGAGGGACGGGATTAATTCACCCCTCCACTTT
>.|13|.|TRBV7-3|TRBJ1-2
CASSSNRAYGYTF
TGTGCCAGCAGCTCAAACAGGGCCTATGGCTACACCTTC
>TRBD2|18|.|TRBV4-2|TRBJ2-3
CASSHDPMGGSLRDTQYF
TGTGCCAGCAGTCACGACCCTATGGGCGGGAGCCTTCGAGATACGCAGTATTTT
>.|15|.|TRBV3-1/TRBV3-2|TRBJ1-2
CASSQVGGFVYGYTF
TGTGCCAGCAGCCAAGTTGGGGGGTTTGTCTATGGCTACACCTTC
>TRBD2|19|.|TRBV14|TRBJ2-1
CASSQKFDLGTSGRTEQFF
TGTGCCAGCAGTCAAAAATTCGACCTGGGGACTAGCGGGAGAACTGAGCAGTTCTTC
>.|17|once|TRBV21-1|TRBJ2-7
CASSTYPGQLIRYEQYF
TGTGCCAGCAGCACATACCCAGGACAGCTAATCCGCTACGAGCAGTACTTC
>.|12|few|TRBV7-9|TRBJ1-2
CASSLDMYGYTF
TGTGCCAGCAGCTTGGACATGTATGGCTACACCTTC
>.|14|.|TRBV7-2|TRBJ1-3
CASSLGRTQGAIYF
TGTGCCAGCAGCTTAGGAAGGACCCAAGGGGCCATATATTTT
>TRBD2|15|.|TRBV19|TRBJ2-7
CASSSPSGVDYEQYF
TGTGCCAGTAGTTCTCCTAGCGGGGTAGACTACGAGCAGTACTTC
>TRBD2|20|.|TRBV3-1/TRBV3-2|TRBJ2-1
CASSQEGGLAGGSSYNEQFF
TGTGCCAGCAGCCAAGAGGGCGGACTAGCGGGAGGGAGCTCCTACAATGAGCAGTTCTTC
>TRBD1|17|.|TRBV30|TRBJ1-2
CAWSVLGQGAFNYGYTF
TGTGCCTGGAGTGTACTGGGACAGGGGGCCTTTAACTATGGCTACACCTTC
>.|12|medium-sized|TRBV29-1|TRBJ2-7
CSVEVQSYEQYF
TGCAGCGTTGAAGTTCAGTCCTACGAGCAGTACTTC
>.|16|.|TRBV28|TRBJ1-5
CASNEGLYYSNQPQHF
TGTGCCAGCAACGAAGGCCTTTACTATAGCAATCAGCCCCAGCATTTT
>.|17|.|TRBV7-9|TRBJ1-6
CASSLVPRGWLDSPLHF
TGTGCCAGCAGCTTAGTCCCTCGGGGGTGGCTAGACTCACCCCTCCACTTT
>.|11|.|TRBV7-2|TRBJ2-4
CASSPDSIQYF
TGTGCCAGCAGCCCAGACAGTATTCAGTACTTC
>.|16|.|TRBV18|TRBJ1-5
CASSPPGAGSNQPQHF
TGTGCCAGCTCACCACCCGGGGCAGGTAGCAATCAGCCCCAGCATTTT
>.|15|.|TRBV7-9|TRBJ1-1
CASSSLGGVGTEAFF
TGTGCCAGCAGCTCCCTAGGGGGGGTAGGCACTGAAGCTTTCTTT
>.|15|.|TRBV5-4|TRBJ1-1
CASSFFSSLGSEAFF
TGTGCCAGCAGCTTTTTCTCGTCTCTGGGAAGTGAAGCTTTCTTT
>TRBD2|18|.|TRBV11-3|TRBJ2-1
CASSRTGGTSGKYNEQFF
TGTGCCAGCAGCAGGACAGGCGGGACTAGCGGCAAGTACAATGAGCAGTTCTTC
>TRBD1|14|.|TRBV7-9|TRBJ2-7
CASSHRDREYEQYF
TGTGCCAGCAGCCACCGGGACAGGGAATACGAGCAGTACTTC
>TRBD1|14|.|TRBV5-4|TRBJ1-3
CASSLTGDGNTIYF
TGTGCCAGCAGCTTAACAGGGGATGGAAACACCATATATTTT
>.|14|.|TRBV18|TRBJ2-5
CASSPLRTSETQYF
TGTGCCAGCTCACCACTTCGGACCTCAGAGACCCAGTACTTC
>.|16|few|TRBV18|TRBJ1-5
CASSPRLANSNQPQHF
TGTGCCAGCTCCCCACGACTTGCTAATAGCAATCAGCCCCAGCATTTT